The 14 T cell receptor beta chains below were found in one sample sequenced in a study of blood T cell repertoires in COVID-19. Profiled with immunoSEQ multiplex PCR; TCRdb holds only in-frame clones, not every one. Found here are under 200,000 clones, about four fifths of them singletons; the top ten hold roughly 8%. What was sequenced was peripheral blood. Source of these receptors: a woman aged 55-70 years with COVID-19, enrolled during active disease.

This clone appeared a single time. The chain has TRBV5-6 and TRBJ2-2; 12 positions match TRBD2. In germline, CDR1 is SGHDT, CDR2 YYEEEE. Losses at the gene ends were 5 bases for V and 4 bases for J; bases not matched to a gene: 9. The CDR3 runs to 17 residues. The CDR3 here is CASRLAGGPRTTGELFF. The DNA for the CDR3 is TGTGCCAGCAGACTAGCGGGAGGCCCGCGTACCACCGGGGAGCTGTTTTTT.

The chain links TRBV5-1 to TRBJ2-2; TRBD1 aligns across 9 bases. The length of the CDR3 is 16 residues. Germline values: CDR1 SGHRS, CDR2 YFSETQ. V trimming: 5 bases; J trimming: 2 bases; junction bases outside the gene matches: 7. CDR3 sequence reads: CASRHTTGGNTGELFF. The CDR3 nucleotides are TGCGCCAGCAGGCACACCACAGGGGGCAACACCGGGGAGCTGTTTTTT.

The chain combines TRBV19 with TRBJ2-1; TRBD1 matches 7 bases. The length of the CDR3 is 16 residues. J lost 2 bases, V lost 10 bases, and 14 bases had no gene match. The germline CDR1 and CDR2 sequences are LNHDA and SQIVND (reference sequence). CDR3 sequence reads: CATQESGTVTYNEQFF. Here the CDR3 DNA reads TGTGCCACCCAAGAGTCCGGGACAGTTACCTACAATGAGCAGTTCTTC.

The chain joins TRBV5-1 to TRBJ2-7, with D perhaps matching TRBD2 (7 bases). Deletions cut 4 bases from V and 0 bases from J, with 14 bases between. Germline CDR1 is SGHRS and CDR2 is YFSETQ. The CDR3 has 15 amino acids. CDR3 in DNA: TGCGCCAGCAGCCCTGGGGGCGGGAGCTCCTACGAGCAGTACTTC. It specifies CASSPGGGSSYEQYF.

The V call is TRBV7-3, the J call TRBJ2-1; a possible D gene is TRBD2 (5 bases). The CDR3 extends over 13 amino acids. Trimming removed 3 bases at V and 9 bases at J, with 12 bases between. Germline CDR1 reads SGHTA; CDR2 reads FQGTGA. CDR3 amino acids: CASSFEGSGEQFF. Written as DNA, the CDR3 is TGTGCCAGCAGCTTCGAGGGTAGTGGTGAGCAGTTCTTC.

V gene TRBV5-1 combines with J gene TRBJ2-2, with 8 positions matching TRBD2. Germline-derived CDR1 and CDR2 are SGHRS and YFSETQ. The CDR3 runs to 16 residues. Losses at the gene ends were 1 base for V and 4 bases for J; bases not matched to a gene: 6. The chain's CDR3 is CASSLQRGRSTGELFF. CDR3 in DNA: TGCGCCAGCAGCTTGCAGCGGGGGCGGAGCACCGGGGAGCTGTTTTTT.

The CDR3: CASSYDPRKAQGAQYF. DNA of the CDR3: TGTGCCAGCAGTTACGACCCCCGGAAGGCCCAAGGGGCCCAGTACTTC. The chain carries TRBV6-5 and TRBJ2-5; a weak D match, TRBD1 (5 bases). This CDR3 comprises 16 residues. Trimming removed 2 bases from V and 9 bases from J, with 22 bases in between. Per the germline V gene, CDR1 is MNHEY and CDR2 is SVGAGI.

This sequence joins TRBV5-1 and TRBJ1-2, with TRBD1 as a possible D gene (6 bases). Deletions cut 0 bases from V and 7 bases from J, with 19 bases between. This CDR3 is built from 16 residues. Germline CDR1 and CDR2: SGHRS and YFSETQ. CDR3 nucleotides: TGCGCCAGCAGCTTGGCCAGTACAGGGTTTGGGAGTGGCTACACCTTC. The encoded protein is CASSLASTGFGSGYTF.

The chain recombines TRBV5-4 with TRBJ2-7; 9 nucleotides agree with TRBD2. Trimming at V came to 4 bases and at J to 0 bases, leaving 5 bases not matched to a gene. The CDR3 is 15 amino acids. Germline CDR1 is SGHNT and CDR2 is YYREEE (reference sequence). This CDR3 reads CASSRGGVSSYEQYF. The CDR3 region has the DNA TGTGCCAGCAGCCGCGGGGGGGTGAGCTCCTACGAGCAGTACTTC.

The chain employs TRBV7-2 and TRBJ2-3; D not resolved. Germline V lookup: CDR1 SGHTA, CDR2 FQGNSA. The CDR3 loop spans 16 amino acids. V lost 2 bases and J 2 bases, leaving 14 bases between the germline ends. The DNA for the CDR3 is TGTGCCAGCAGCTTAATAGTCCAGGCCCCCACAGATACGCAGTATTTT. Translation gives CASSLIVQAPTDTQYF.

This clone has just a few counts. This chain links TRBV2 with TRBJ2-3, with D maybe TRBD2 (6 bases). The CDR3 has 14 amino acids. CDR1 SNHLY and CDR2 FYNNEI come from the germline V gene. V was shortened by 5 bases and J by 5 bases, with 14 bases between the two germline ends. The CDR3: CASSLGRTQDTQYF. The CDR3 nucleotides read TGTGCCAGCAGTTTAGGGAGGACCCAAGATACGCAGTATTTT.

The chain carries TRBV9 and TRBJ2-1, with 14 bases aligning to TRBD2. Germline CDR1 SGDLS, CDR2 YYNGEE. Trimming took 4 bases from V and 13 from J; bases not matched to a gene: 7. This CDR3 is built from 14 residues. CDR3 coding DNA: TGTGCCAGCAGCCCCCTGGGGACTAGCGGGGGACAGTTCTTC. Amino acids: CASSPLGTSGGQFF.

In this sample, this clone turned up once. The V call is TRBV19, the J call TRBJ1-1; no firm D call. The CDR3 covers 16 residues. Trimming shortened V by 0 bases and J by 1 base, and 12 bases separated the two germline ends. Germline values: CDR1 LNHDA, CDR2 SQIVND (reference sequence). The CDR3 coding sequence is TGTGCCAGTAGTATAGATATCGGAGGTCCGAACACTGAAGCTTTCTTT. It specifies CASSIDIGGPNTEAFF.

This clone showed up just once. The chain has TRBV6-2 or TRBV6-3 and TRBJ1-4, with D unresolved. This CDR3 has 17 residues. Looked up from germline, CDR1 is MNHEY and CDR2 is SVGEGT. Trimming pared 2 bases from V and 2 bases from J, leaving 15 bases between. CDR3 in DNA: TGTGCCAGCAGTTACCCGCAGGCAGGTTCGACTAATGAAAAACTGTTTTTT. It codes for CASSYPQAGSTNEKLFF.